These 18 T cell receptor beta chains originate from one sample sequenced in a study of STAT5B mutations in CD4+ large granular lymphocyte leukemia (dated by TCRdb to 2022 to 2024). The library was made by the immunoSEQ multiplex PCR assay. The table comes from immuneACCESS by way of TCRdb, which keeps in-frame sequences with V and J called. Part of the clones is missing from these tables; in studies checked, under half for an unresolved V gene and the rest for unknown reasons. The sample table holds 23,000 or so clones, of which roughly 78% were seen once. The top ten clonotypes cover about 0.6% of the sample. The sequenced sample consisted of CD4+ T cells from blood buffy coats. These receptor sequences come from a human donor in good health.

This chain joins TRBV2 and TRBJ1-5; D possibly corresponds to TRBD1 (5 bases). Trimming removed 4 bases from V and 5 bases from J, with 9 bases in between. Per the germline V gene, CDR1 is SNHLY and CDR2 is FYNNEI. The CDR3 loop spans 13 amino acids. The CDR3 DNA reads as TGTGCCAGCAGTGTTTTGGGGGATCAGCCCCAGCATTTT. It specifies CASSVLGDQPQHF.

This clone was picked up a small number of times. J is TRBJ1-1 and V is TRBV18; D ambiguous. Trimming took 3 bases from V and 5 from J, leaving 13 bases between them. This CDR3 spans 14 amino acids. The germline CDR1 and CDR2 sequences are KGHSH and LQKENI. CDR3 region: CASSPGDISTEAFF. CDR3 nucleotide sequence: TGTGCCAGCTCACCTGGGGATATATCGACTGAAGCTTTCTTT.

The genes are TRBV7-2 and TRBJ2-5; 11 bases fit TRBD2. The CDR3 totals 14 residues. The V gene end was trimmed by 4 bases and the J gene end by 5 bases; junction bases not matched to a gene: 3. Per germline, CDR1 SGHTA and CDR2 FQGNSA. This chain's CDR3 is CASSWGLAVETQYF. The CDR3 coding sequence is TGTGCCAGCAGCTGGGGACTAGCGGTGGAGACCCAGTACTTC. The full variable domain, its missing parts supplied by reference TRBV7-2 and TRBJ2-5, is GAGVSQSPSNKVTEKGKDVELRCDPISGHTALYWYRQSLGQGLEFLIYFQGNSAPDKSGLPSDRFSAERTGGSVSTLTIQRTQQEDSAVYLCASSWGLAVETQYFGPGTRLLVL.

The genes are TRBV28 and TRBJ1-6; TRBD1 matches at 8 bases. The CDR3 has 24 residues. The V segment lost 2 bases and the J segment 0 bases; nucleotides outside the gene matches: 24. From germline, CDR1 is MDHEN and CDR2 SYDVKM. For the CDR3, the DNA is TGTGCCAGCAGTTTAGGGGCCGGGACAGGCGAGGCGGGTAACCCTAGCTCCTATAATTCACCCCTCCACTTT. This translates into CASSLGAGTGEAGNPSSYNSPLHF.

The chain couples TRBV18 to TRBJ2-4; D may be TRBD2 (6 bases). With 3 bases removed from V and 5 bases from J, the gap between germline ends came to 20 bases. CDR3 size: 17 residues. Germline CDR1 reads KGHSH; CDR2 reads LQKENI. CDR3 bases: TGTGCCAGCTCACCGTGGGGGGACCCGGAGTATCAAAACATTCAGTACTTC. This encodes CASSPWGDPEYQNIQYF.

This clone was observed a few times. The chain recombines TRBV7-2 with TRBJ1-1; the D is unclear. CDR3 size: 13 residues. CDR1 is SGHTA, CDR2 FQGNSA, per germline. V lost 5 bases to trimming and J lost 7 bases, with 14 bases between them. For the CDR3, the DNA is TGTGCCAGCAGCCATCCAGTTGGGTTTGAAGCTTTCTTT. It yields the protein CASSHPVGFEAFF. The whole variable domain, filled in from reference TRBV7-2 and TRBJ1-1, reads GAGVSQSPSNKVTEKGKDVELRCDPISGHTALYWYRQSLGQGLEFLIYFQGNSAPDKSGLPSDRFSAERTGGSVSTLTIQRTQQEDSAVYLCASSHPVGFEAFFGQGTRLTVV.

V and J are TRBV7-9 and TRBJ2-1; possibly TRBD2 for D (6 bases). CDR1 SEHNR and CDR2 FQNEAQ come from the germline V gene (reference sequence). V gave up 5 bases and J gave up 8 bases, with 19 bases separating them. The CDR3 runs 15 residues. CDR3 DNA: TGTGCCAGCAGCGAACCCGGGACTCCGACGGATGAGCAGTTCTTC. Its protein is CASSEPGTPTDEQFF.

The rearrangement joins TRBV5-5 to TRBJ1-2; 8 nucleotides match TRBD1. Germline loops: CDR1 SGHKS, CDR2 YYEKEE (reference sequence). CDR3 length: 15 residues. The ends lost 2 bases at V and 4 bases at J; junction bases unmatched: 7. The DNA for the CDR3 is TGTGCCAGCAGCTTTGATCAGGGGGCCTTCTATGGCTACACCTTC. Its translation: CASSFDQGAFYGYTF. The full variable domain, completed using reference TRBV5-5 and TRBJ1-2, is DAGVTQSPTHLIKTRGQQVTLRCSPISGHKSVSWYQQVLGQGPQFIFQYYEKEERGRGNFPDRFSARQFPNYSSELNVNALLLGDSALYLCASSFDQGAFYGYTFGSGTRLTVV.

This chain joins TRBV7-8 and TRBJ2-5, with D maybe TRBD2 (5 bases). The ends were cut back, 1 base at V and 2 bases at J, with 8 bases in the middle. In germline, CDR1 is SGHVS, CDR2 FQNEAQ. This CDR3 has 14 amino acids. Written as DNA, the CDR3 is TGTGCCAGCAGCTTAGGGGGAGTACAAGAGACCCAGTACTTC. Amino acids: CASSLGGVQETQYF.

CDR3 coding DNA: TGTGCCAGCTCACCCAACCTAAGCGATGAGACCCAGTACTTC. It codes for CASSPNLSDETQYF. The chain joins TRBV18 to TRBJ2-5; no clear D gene. Germline loops: CDR1 KGHSH, CDR2 LQKENI. Deletions cut 3 bases from V and 5 bases from J, with 13 bases between. The CDR3 sequence is 14 residues long.

The genes are TRBV12-5 and TRBJ1-3; D possibly corresponds to TRBD1 (6 bases). The germline V gene encodes CDR1 LGHNT and CDR2 FRNRAP. The germline V and J ends were trimmed by 5 bases and 3 bases, with 23 bases remaining between them. This CDR3 contains 18 residues. The CDR3 sequence is CASGTSPGTNWGGNTIYF. The CDR3 nucleotides read TGTGCTAGTGGTACTTCACCGGGGACAAATTGGGGTGGAAACACCATATATTTT.

This clone has more than one count but fewer than ten. The chain couples TRBV5-1 to TRBJ1-1, with D uncertain. The CDR3 has 14 amino acids. Germline V gene data show CDR1 as SGHRS and CDR2 as YFSETQ. V was cut by 1 base and J by 1 base, with 8 bases left in between. The CDR3 loop reads CASSLRTENTEAFF. As DNA, the CDR3 is TGCGCCAGCAGCTTGAGGACGGAGAACACTGAAGCTTTCTTT. Using reference TRBV5-1 and TRBJ1-1 for the parts outside the CDR3, the full variable domain is KAGVTQTPRYLIKTRGQQVTLSCSPISGHRSVSWYQQTPGQGLQFLFEYFSETQRNKGNFPGRFSGRQFSNSRSEMNVSTLELGDSALYLCASSLRTENTEAFFGQGTRLTVV.

The chain combines TRBV28 with TRBJ2-3; D unresolved. Germline loops: CDR1 MDHEN, CDR2 SYDVKM. V lost 5 bases and J 5 bases, leaving 11 bases between the germline ends. This CDR3 region has 13 residues. CDR3 region: CASSPARRDTQYF. In nucleotides, the CDR3 is TGTGCCAGCAGTCCGGCCCGGAGAGATACGCAGTATTTT.

This clone was counted a single time. V and J are TRBV5-1 and TRBJ2-7; D perhaps matches TRBD1 (5 bases). The CDR3 sequence is 14 residues long. CDR1 is SGHRS and CDR2 is YFSETQ in the germline V gene. The germline V and J ends were trimmed by 0 bases and 3 bases, with 10 bases remaining between them. The CDR3 sequence: CASSLGQGLYEQYF. The CDR3 DNA follows: TGCGCCAGCAGCTTGGGCCAGGGTCTCTACGAGCAGTACTTC.

The V gene is TRBV10-2, the J gene TRBJ2-7; no firm D call. Trimming took 5 bases from V and 5 from J, leaving 7 bases between them. There are 11 residues in the CDR3. The germline V gene has CDR1 WSHSY and CDR2 SAAADI. The CDR3 bases are TGCGCCAGCAGTCAGCATAACGAGCAGTACTTC. It yields the protein CASSQHNEQYF.

The chain has TRBV9 and TRBJ2-1; no reliable D call. Looked up from germline, CDR1 is SGDLS and CDR2 is YYNGEE. The CDR3 covers 14 residues. V was clipped by 0 bases and J by 6 bases, with 10 bases between them. CDR3 bases: TGTGCCAGCAGCGTAGGTGGGCGAACCAATGAGCAGTTCTTC. Protein: CASSVGGRTNEQFF.

This clone was seen a few times. The chain carries TRBV19 and TRBJ1-5, with 7 bases aligning to TRBD1. CDR1 is LNHDA, CDR2 SQIVND, per germline (reference sequence). V trimming: 6 bases; J trimming: 2 bases; junction bases outside the gene matches: 4. CDR3 length: 14 residues. The CDR3 is CASSTTGGNQPQHF. DNA for the CDR3: TGTGCCAGTAGCACAACAGGGGGCAATCAGCCCCAGCATTTT.

The genes are TRBV7-2 and TRBJ1-2; 8 positions match TRBD1. The ends lost 5 bases at V and 3 bases at J; junction bases unmatched: 8. Germline V lookup: CDR1 SGHTA, CDR2 FQGNSA. The CDR3 length is 15 residues. The CDR3 DNA is TGTGCCAGCAGCCGACCAGGGGGCTCGGACTATGGCTACACCTTC. Its protein product is CASSRPGGSDYGYTF.